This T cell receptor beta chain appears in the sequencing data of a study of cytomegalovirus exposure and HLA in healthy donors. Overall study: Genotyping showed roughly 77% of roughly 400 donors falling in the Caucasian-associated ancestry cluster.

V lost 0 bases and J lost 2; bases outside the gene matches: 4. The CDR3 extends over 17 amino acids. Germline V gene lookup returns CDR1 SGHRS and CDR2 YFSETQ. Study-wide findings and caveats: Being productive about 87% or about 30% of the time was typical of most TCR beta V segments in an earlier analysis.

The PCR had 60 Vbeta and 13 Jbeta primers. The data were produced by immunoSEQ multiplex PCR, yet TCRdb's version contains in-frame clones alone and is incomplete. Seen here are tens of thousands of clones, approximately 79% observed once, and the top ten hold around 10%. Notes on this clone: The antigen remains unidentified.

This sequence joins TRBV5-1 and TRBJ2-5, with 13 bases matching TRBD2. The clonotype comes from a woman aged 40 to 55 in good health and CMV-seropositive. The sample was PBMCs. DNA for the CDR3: TGCGCCAGCAGCTTGGAACTAGCGGGGGGGATACAAGAGACCCAGTACTTC. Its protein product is CASSLELAGGIQETQYF.